These T cell receptor beta chains were read from a single sample in a study of CD8+CD57+ T cells in acquired aplastic anemia. TCRdb analysed the reads with MiXCR anew, one entry per CDR3 protein. The sample carries fewer than 250,000 distinct CDR3 sequences, about 53% recorded once. Specimen: sorted CD4+, CD8+, or CD8+CD57+ T cells (not recorded which) from PBMCs. These TCRs come from a human donor in good health, serving as a control. The CDR3 runs from the conserved cysteine through the conserved F or W. Each record gives: J gene, clone size, D gene, V gene, CDR3 protein, CDR3 DNA. A D gene is named only where the DNA matches it firmly. Size is omitted from some rows. Given values are once, few, many or a class for expanded clones.

TRBJ1-5 many TRBD1 TRBV2 CASRGDRENQPQHF TGTGCCAGCAGGGGAGACAGGGAAAATCAGCCCCAGCATTTT
TRBJ2-7 few TRBD1 TRBV5-1 CASRGQGYEQYF TGCGCCAGTCGGGGACAGGGCTACGAGCAGTACTTC
TRBJ1-5 . . TRBV2 CASSAQGRNQPQHF TGTGCCAGCAGTGCGCAGGGCCGCAATCAGCCCCAGCATTTT
TRBJ2-7 many TRBD1 TRBV29-1 CSVSPGTGARYEQYF TGCAGCGTTTCCCCCGGGACAGGGGCCAGGTACGAGCAGTACTTC
TRBJ2-7 . TRBD1 TRBV10-3 CAISLDRGREQYF TGTGCCATCAGTCTTGACAGGGGGCGCGAGCAGTACTTC
TRBJ2-5 many TRBD1 TRBV12-3/TRBV12-4 CASSLRTGGGETQYF TGTGCCAGCAGTTTGAGGACAGGGGGCGGGGAGACCCAGTACTTC
TRBJ1-5 many . TRBV6-5 CASSTSRNNQPQHF TGTGCCAGCTCTACCTCACGGAATAATCAGCCCCAGCATTTT
TRBJ1-2 . . TRBV10-2 CASSEWAIYGYTF TGTGCCAGCAGTGAATGGGCGATCTATGGCTACACCTTC
TRBJ2-5 few TRBD2 TRBV27 CASSIQPISGVGETQYF TGTGCCAGCAGTATCCAACCTATTAGCGGGGTGGGAGAGACCCAGTACTTC
TRBJ1-4 . TRBD1 TRBV13 CASSSGQATFREANEKLFF TGTGCCAGCAGCTCGGGACAGGCGACTTTTCGGGAGGCTAATGAAAAACTGTTTTTT
TRBJ2-1 many TRBD2 TRBV3-1 CASSLTSGGYNEQFF TGTGCCAGCAGCCTGACTAGCGGGGGGTACAATGAGCAGTTCTTC
TRBJ2-1 . TRBD2 TRBV19 CASSRPSGAPGEQFF TGTGCCAGTAGCCGACCTAGCGGGGCCCCGGGTGAGCAGTTCTTC
TRBJ2-7 many TRBD1 TRBV10-3 CAISSGTGAYEQYF TGTGCCATCAGTTCCGGGACAGGGGCTTACGAGCAGTACTTC
TRBJ1-2 many . TRBV6-5 CASSYSITVSRNYGYTF TGTGCCAGCAGTTACTCGATTACGGTTTCGAGGAACTATGGCTACACCTTC